This T cell receptor (beta chain) was retrieved from a study of Tregs in tolerant kidney transplant recipients (dated by TCRdb to about 2019). Notes on the research overall: Before combined kidney and bone marrow transplantation, this study identified donor-specific regulatory T cells using TCRbeta sequencing and then followed those same cells after transplant. TCRbeta repertoire sequencing was used in a few healthy controls to compare several ways of expanding Tregs specific for an allogeneic donor. Summary of the overall study and its limitations: The most biologically relevant and donor-specific TCRbeta repertoire appeared to be identified by expanding Tregs with activated donor B cells. Biological reproducibility was not directly assessed, although technical replication error appeared to be minimal. Because only a small number of patients were included, the study had limitations, and the results will need to be validated in larger populations as well as under other immunosuppression protocols.

Thawed PBMCs were FACS-sorted into unstimulated Tregs (CD4+CD25+CD127-), CD4+ non-Tregs (CD4+CD25-), CD4 cells and CD8 cells. Healthy control blood was obtained either as purchased buffy coats or from healthy volunteers. Healthy control blood was processed to PBMCs by Ficoll density gradient and cryopreserved, and patient PBMCs were collected before and after transplant. To note about this clone: It lacks a known antigen. There are no base qualities to consult, and no much larger clone falls within one base.

For TCRbeta CDR3 sequencing, genomic DNA was extracted from sorted cells using the QIAGEN DNeasy Blood and Tissue Kit. High-throughput TCRbeta CDR3 sequencing, including PCR amplification with bias correction and internal controls, was performed commercially through immunoSEQ. The original pipeline was this. A unique productive TCRbeta sequence was defined by the CDR3 nucleotide sequence when primers matched, and otherwise by the CDR3 amino acid sequence together with the Vbeta and Jbeta genes. To correct sorting error, sequences shared between sorted populations at a frequency ratio of 2:1 or less were removed; the rest were assigned to the higher population. A sequence was defined as donor-reactive if the sequence was expanded at least 5-fold in CFSE-low cells compared with unstimulated cells and had a frequency of at least 0.01% in CFSE-low cells. Repertoire divergence was quantified by Jensen-Shannon divergence calculated from the top 100 TCRbeta sequences ranked by frequency. For samples with multiple sequencing runs, sorting error was corrected separately for each run before the runs were pooled. TCRdb limited this immuneACCESS table to in-frame rearrangements with V and J called. A share of clones is missing; checked studies link under half to unresolved V genes, and the rest is unexplained. The D gene and trimming were derived from the DNA, and the V and J assignments and clone size from that table. The sample table shows 200,000 to 300,000 clones, and about 80% are seen once. The ten largest account for less than 0.75% of the sample.

CDR1 and CDR2, looked up from the germline V gene (reference sequence), are DFQATT and SNEGSKA. The trim is 6 bases for V and 5 bases for J, with a gap of 11 bases between the germline ends. The CDR3 runs 11 residues from the cysteine to the phenylalanine. Here the CDR3 DNA is all that survives: 33 bases in frame from base 1. Specimen: CD4+ T cells from blood. This chain is built from TRBV20-1 and TRBJ2-7; too little of a D gene remains to name it. The sequence was obtained from a human donor in good health. The CDR3: CSAPRWDEQYF. The sequence in DNA is TGCAGTGCCCCGCGCTGGGACGAGCAGTACTTC.